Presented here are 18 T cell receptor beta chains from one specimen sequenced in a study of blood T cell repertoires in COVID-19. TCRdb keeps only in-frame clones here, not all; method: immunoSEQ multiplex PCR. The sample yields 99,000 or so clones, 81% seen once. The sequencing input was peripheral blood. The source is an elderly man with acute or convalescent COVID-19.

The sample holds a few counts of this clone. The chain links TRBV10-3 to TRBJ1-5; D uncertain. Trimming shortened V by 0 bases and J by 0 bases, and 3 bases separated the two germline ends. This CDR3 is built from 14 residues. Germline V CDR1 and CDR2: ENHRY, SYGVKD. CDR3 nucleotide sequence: TGTGCCATCAGTGAGTCTCTTAGCAATCAGCCCCAGCATTTT. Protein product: CAISESLSNQPQHF.

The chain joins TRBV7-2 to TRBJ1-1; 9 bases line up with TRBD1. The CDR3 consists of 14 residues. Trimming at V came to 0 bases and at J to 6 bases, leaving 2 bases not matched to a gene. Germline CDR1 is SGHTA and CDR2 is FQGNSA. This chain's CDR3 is CASSLATGGAEAFF. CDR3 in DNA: TGTGCCAGCAGCTTAGCGACAGGGGGTGCTGAAGCTTTCTTT.

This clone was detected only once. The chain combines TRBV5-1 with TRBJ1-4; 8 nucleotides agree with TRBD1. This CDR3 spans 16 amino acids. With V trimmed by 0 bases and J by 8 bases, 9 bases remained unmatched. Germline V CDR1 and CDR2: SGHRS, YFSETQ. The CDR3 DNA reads TGCGCCAGCAGCTTGGGGTTCGGACAGGGAGGCGAAAAACTGTTTTTT. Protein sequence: CASSLGFGQGGEKLFF.

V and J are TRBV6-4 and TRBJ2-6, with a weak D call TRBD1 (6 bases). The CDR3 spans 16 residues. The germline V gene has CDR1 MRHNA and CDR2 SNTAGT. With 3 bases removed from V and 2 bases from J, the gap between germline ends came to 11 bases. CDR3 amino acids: CASSEYRVAGANVLTF. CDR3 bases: TGTGCCAGCAGTGAATACAGGGTAGCTGGGGCCAACGTCCTGACTTTC.

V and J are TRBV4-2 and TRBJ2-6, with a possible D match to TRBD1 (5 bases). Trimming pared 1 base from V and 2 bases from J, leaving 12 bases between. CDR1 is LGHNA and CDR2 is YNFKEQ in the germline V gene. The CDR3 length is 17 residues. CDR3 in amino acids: CASSQGRESAGANVLTF. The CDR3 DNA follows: TGTGCCAGCAGCCAAGGCAGGGAATCAGCTGGGGCCAACGTCCTGACTTTC.

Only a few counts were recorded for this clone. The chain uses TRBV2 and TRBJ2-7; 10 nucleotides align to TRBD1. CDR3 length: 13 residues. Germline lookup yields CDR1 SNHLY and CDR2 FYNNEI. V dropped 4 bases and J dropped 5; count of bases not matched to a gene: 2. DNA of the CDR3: TGTGCCAGCAGTGGACAGGGGGCTCACGAGCAGTACTTC. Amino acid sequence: CASSGQGAHEQYF.

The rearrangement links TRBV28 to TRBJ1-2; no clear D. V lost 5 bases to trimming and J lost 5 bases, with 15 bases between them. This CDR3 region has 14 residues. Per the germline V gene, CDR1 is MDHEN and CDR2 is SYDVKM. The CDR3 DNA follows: TGTGCCAGCAGTCCGTACGAGGTGCTGTATGGCTACACCTTC. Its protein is CASSPYEVLYGYTF.

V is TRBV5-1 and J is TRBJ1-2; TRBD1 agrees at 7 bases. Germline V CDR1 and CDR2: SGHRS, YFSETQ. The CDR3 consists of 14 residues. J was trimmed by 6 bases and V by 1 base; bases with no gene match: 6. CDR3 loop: CASSLPGTADGYTF. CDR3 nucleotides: TGCGCCAGCAGCTTGCCTGGGACAGCGGATGGCTACACCTTC.

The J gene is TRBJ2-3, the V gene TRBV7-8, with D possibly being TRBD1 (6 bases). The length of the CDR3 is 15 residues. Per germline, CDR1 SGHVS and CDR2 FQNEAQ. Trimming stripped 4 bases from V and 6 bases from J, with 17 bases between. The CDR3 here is CASSSGTFLIDTQYF. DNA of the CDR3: TGTGCCAGCAGCTCCGGGACATTTTTGATTGATACGCAGTATTTT.

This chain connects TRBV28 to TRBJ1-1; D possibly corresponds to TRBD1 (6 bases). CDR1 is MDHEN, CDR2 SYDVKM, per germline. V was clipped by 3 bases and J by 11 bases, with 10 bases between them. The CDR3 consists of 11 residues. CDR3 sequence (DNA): TGTGCCAGCAGTTTTAATAGGGGGGCTTTCTTT. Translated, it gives CASSFNRGAFF.

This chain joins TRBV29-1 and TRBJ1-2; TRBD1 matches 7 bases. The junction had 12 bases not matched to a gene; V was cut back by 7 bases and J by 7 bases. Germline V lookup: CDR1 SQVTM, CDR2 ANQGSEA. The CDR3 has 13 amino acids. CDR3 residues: CSAGRQDRFGYTF. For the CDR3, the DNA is TGCAGCGCTGGTCGACAGGACAGGTTTGGCTACACCTTC.

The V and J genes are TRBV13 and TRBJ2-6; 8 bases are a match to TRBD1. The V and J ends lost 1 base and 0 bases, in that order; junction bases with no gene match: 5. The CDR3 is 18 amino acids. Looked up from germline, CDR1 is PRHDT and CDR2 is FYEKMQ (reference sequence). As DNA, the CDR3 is TGTGCCAGCAGCTTAGAGGGACAGGTAGTCTCTGGGGCCAACGTCCTGACTTTC. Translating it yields CASSLEGQVVSGANVLTF.

DNA for the CDR3: TGTGCCAGCAGCTCCCTAGGGGAAAGGGGCACTGAAGCTTTCTTT. The encoded protein is CASSSLGERGTEAFF. The chain has TRBV28 and TRBJ1-1; weak D call: TRBD1 (5 bases). The V end was cut by 6 bases, the J end by 4 bases, with 18 bases between. Germline CDR1 reads MDHEN; CDR2 reads SYDVKM. This CDR3 has 15 residues. Filled out from reference TRBV28 and TRBJ1-1, the complete variable domain reads DVKVTQSSRYLVKRTGEKVFLECVQDMDHENMFWYRQDPGLGLRLIYFSYDVKMKEKGDIPEGYSVSREKKERFSLILESASTNQTSMYLCASSSLGERGTEAFFGQGTRLTVV.

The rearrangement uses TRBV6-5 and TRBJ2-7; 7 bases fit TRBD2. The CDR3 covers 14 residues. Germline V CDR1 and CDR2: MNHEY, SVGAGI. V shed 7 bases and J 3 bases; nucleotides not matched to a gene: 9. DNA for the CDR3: TGTGCCAGCAATTCATTGGGGGGGGGCTACGAGCAGTACTTC. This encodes CASNSLGGGYEQYF.

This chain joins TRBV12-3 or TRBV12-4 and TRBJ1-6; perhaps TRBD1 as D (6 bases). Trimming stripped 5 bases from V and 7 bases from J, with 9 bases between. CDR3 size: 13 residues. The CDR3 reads CASSGTRNSPLHF. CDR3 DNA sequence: TGTGCCAGCAGTGGGACAAGAAATTCACCCCTCCACTTT.

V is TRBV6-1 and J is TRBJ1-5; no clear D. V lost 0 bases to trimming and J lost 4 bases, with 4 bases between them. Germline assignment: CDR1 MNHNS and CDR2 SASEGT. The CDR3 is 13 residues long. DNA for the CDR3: TGTGCCAGCAGTGAAGCCAGGAATCAGCCCCAGCATTTT. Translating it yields CASSEARNQPQHF.

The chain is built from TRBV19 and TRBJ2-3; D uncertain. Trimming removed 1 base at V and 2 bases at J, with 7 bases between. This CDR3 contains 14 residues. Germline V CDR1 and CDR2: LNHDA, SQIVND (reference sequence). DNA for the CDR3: TGTGCCAGTAGTATAGTTTCTTTCACAGATACGCAGTATTTT. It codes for CASSIVSFTDTQYF.

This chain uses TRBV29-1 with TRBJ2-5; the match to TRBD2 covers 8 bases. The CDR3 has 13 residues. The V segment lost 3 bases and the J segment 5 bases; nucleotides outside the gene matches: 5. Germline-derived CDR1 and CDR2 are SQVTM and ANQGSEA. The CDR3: CSVDGGGRETQYF. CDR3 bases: TGCAGCGTTGACGGGGGGGGTAGGGAGACCCAGTACTTC.